The rows below give T cell receptor beta chains drawn from one sample of a study of cytomegalovirus exposure and HLA in healthy donors. TCRdb's table, derived via immunoSEQ multiplex PCR, lists solely in-frame clones and lacks some. The sample has over 150,000 clones, over 75% seen once. The sequencing sample was made of PBMCs. The receptor set was obtained from a man between 35 and 55 years old in good health and CMV-seronegative. The CDR3 runs from the conserved cysteine through the conserved F or W. The D gene is left open where the match is weak. Where a row states a size, it is once, few, many or the class of an expanded clone; other rows omit it.

J gene | clone size | D gene | V gene | CDR3 DNA | CDR3 protein
TRBJ2-3 | NA | NA | TRBV7-2 | TGTGCCAGCAGCTTAGACTACTTCTCAGATACGCAGTATTTT | CASSLDYFSDTQYF
TRBJ2-3 | NA | TRBD2 | TRBV7-2 | TGTGCCAGCAGATCCTCTCCAGCGGGAACAGATACGCAGTATTTT | CASRSSPAGTDTQYF
TRBJ1-2 | NA | NA | TRBV29-1 | TGCAGCGTTGGGGGCGAAAATGCCTATGGCTACACCTTC | CSVGGENAYGYTF
TRBJ2-5 | NA | NA | TRBV12-5 | TGTGCTAGTGGTTTGGGGACTGGCGAGACCCAGTACTTC | CASGLGTGETQYF
TRBJ2-4 | NA | NA | TRBV10-3 | TGTGCCATCAGTGCGGGGGGCGTCAAAAACATTCAGTACTTC | CAISAGGVKNIQYF
TRBJ2-7 | NA | TRBD1 | TRBV2 | TGTGCCAGCAGTCAAGGGACAGGGCACCTCTACGAGCAGTACTTC | CASSQGTGHLYEQYF
TRBJ1-2 | NA | NA | TRBV7-9 | TGTTCCAGCAGCAACGAGAACTATGGCTACACCTTC | CSSSNENYGYTF
TRBJ1-1 | NA | TRBD1 | TRBV27 | TGTGCCAGCAGGCCCCCCGACAGGGTTGGTAACACTGAAGCTTTCTTT | CASRPPDRVGNTEAFF
TRBJ1-1 | NA | NA | TRBV15 | TGTGCCACCAGCAGAGACGGGGGAAGCACTGAAGCTTTCTTT | CATSRDGGSTEAFF
TRBJ1-1 | NA | TRBD1 | TRBV7-9 | TGTGCCAGCAGCTTCGGGGCAGGGGGGAACACTGAAGCTTTCTTT | CASSFGAGGNTEAFF
TRBJ1-3 | NA | TRBD1 | TRBV30 | TGTGCCTGGAGTCGGACTTCCAGGGGGTTTTCTGGAAACACCATATATTTT | CAWSRTSRGFSGNTIYF
TRBJ2-1 | NA | TRBD2 | TRBV7-3 | TGTGCCAGCAGCTTAGCGGTAGCGGGGGCCTACAATGAGCAGTTCTTC | CASSLAVAGAYNEQFF
TRBJ1-1 | few | TRBD1 | TRBV5-1 | TGCGCCAGCAGCAGCCAACAGGGGCTGAACACTGAAGCTTTCTTT | CASSSQQGLNTEAFF
TRBJ1-2 | few | NA | TRBV6-1 | TGTGCCAGCAGCGAGGAGTTCTATGGCTACACCTTC | CASSEEFYGYTF
TRBJ2-2 | NA | TRBD2 | TRBV27 | TGTGCCAGCAGCGCAGATTTACTAGCGCAGAACACCGGGGAGCTGTTTTTT | CASSADLLAQNTGELFF
TRBJ1-1 | NA | NA | TRBV21-1 | TGTGCCAGCGGACAGGGGAACACTGAAGCTTTCTTT | CASGQGNTEAFF
TRBJ1-3 | NA | TRBD1 | TRBV6-1 | TGTGCCAGCAGGGGACAGGGTGTATCTGGAAACACCATATATTTT | CASRGQGVSGNTIYF
TRBJ1-2 | NA | NA | TRBV6-5 | TGTGCCAGCAGTTATTTCCCCGACAGGACGGAAGGCTACACCTTC | CASSYFPDRTEGYTF
TRBJ2-3 | NA | NA | TRBV4-1 | TGCGCCAGCAGCCATCAGGGGCAGCTCACAGATACGCAGTATTTT | CASSHQGQLTDTQYF
TRBJ2-2 | NA | NA | TRBV5-6 | TGTGCCAGCAGCTTGGGACTGACCGGGGAGCTGTTTTTT | CASSLGLTGELFF
TRBJ2-1 | NA | NA | TRBV5-4 | TGTGCCAGCAGCCGGTATGGCAATGAGCAGTTCTTC | CASSRYGNEQFF
TRBJ1-2 | NA | TRBD1 | TRBV30 | TGTGCCTGGGAGGGGACAGGGGGGCCTTATAACTATGGCTACACCTTC | CAWEGTGGPYNYGYTF
TRBJ1-2 | few | TRBD1 | TRBV27 | TGTGCCAGCAGTTTATCTTCGGGACAGGGTAACTATGGCTACACCTTC | CASSLSSGQGNYGYTF
TRBJ2-2 | NA | NA | TRBV9 | TGTGCCAGCAGCGTTGTTATGAACACCGGGGAGCTGTTTTTT | CASSVVMNTGELFF
TRBJ2-4 | NA | NA | TRBV7-9 | TGTGCCAGCAGCCCTGGGGCAGACGCTCTAGCCAAAAACATTCAGTACTTC | CASSPGADALAKNIQYF
TRBJ2-7 | NA | NA | TRBV11-2 | TGTGCCAGCTCACAGGGCGCGCACTACGAGCAGTACTTC | CASSQGAHYEQYF
TRBJ2-7 | NA | NA | TRBV6-4 | TGTGCCAGCAGTGACCTACTCTACGAGCAGTACTTC | CASSDLLYEQYF
TRBJ1-4 | NA | NA | TRBV11-2 | TGTGCCAGCAGCTTAGAATGGGGCCCGGTAAGACTGTTTTTT | CASSLEWGPVRLFF
TRBJ2-1 | once | NA | TRBV12-5 | TGTGCTAGTGGTTGGCCTGAGCAGTTCTTC | CASGWPEQFF
TRBJ2-5 | NA | NA | TRBV7-6 | TGTGCCAGCAGCTTAGCGCGTAGCCTGGAGACCCAGTACTTC | CASSLARSLETQYF
TRBJ2-7 | NA | TRBD1 | TRBV7-3 | TGTGCCAGCAGCGTTGCCGGGACAGGGGTCTCTGAGCAGTACTTC | CASSVAGTGVSEQYF
TRBJ2-7 | NA | NA | TRBV6-1 | TGTGCCAGCAGTGAACGAGAAGGGGGCTACGAGCAGTACTTC | CASSEREGGYEQYF
TRBJ1-6 | NA | NA | TRBV2 | TGTGCCAGCAGTGAAGCATCCCACTCCTATAATTCACCCCTCCACTTT | CASSEASHSYNSPLHF
TRBJ1-6 | NA | NA | TRBV7-3 | TGTGCCAGCAGCGCATCCACGGCAGGGGCAAGATCACCCCTCCACTTT | CASSASTAGARSPLHF
TRBJ1-2 | NA | NA | TRBV5-4 | TGTGCCAGCAGCTTGTCAGGGGCCTACTATGGCTACACCTTC | CASSLSGAYYGYTF
TRBJ2-1 | NA | TRBD1 | TRBV4-1 | TGCGCCAGCAGCCCGACAGGGGGGGCTTACAATGAGCAGTTCTTC | CASSPTGGAYNEQFF
TRBJ2-7 | NA | NA | TRBV6-1 | TGTGCCAGCAGTGGAAGGCTAGTCGAGCAGTACTTC | CASSGRLVEQYF
TRBJ1-6 | NA | TRBD1 | TRBV7-9 | TGTGCCAGCAGCCCCGAGGGGGCAGGGGGATCACCCCTCCACTTT | CASSPEGAGGSPLHF
TRBJ2-7 | few | TRBD1 | TRBV6-1 | TGTGCCAGCATCCATGGGGGGACAGGGACAGGCGAGCAGTACTTC | CASIHGGTGTGEQYF
TRBJ2-2 | NA | TRBD1 | TRBV19 | TGTGCCAGTAGTCCTAGACAGGGAGTCGGGAACACCGGGGAGCTGTTTTTT | CASSPRQGVGNTGELFF